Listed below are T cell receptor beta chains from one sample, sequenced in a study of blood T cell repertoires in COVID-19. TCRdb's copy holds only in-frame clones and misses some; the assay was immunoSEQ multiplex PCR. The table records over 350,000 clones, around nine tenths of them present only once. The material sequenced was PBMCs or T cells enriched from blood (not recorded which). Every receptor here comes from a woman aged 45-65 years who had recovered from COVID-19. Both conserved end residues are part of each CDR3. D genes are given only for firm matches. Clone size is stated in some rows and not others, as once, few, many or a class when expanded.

CASSSPPDSTNEKLFF	TGTGCCAGCAGTTCTCCCCCCGACAGCACTAATGAAAAACTGTTTTTT	TRBV6-2/TRBV6-3	NA	TRBJ1-4	NA
CASSFWTSSYEQYF	TGTGCCAGCAGTTTCTGGACAAGCTCCTACGAGCAGTACTTC	TRBV28	NA	TRBJ2-7	NA
CASSLIGTYSYEQYF	TGTGCCAGCAGCTTAATTGGGACATACTCCTACGAGCAGTACTTC	TRBV11-2	NA	TRBJ2-7	NA
CASSLGTGVGEKLFF	TGCGCCAGCAGCCTAGGGACAGGCGTCGGCGAAAAACTGTTTTTT	TRBV4-1	TRBD1	TRBJ1-4	NA
CAWSSSGQIYQPQHF	TGTGCCTGGAGCTCATCCGGACAGATCTATCAGCCCCAGCATTTT	TRBV30	NA	TRBJ1-5	NA
CASSRTVPLGAYNEQFF	TGTGCCAGCAGCCGGACAGTTCCGCTGGGCGCCTACAATGAGCAGTTCTTC	TRBV9	NA	TRBJ2-1	once
CASSRVSYNEQFF	TGTGCCAGCAGCCGCGTCTCCTACAATGAGCAGTTCTTC	TRBV2	NA	TRBJ2-1	NA
CASSGTGQNTGELFF	TGTGCCAGCAGTGGGACAGGACAGAACACCGGGGAGCTGTTTTTT	TRBV2	TRBD1	TRBJ2-2	NA
CASCDRGGTEAFF	TGTGCCAGTTGTGACAGGGGTGGGACTGAAGCTTTCTTT	TRBV19	TRBD1	TRBJ1-1	NA
CASSWAGTGGEKLFF	TGTGCCAGCAGCTGGGCCGGGACAGGGGGTGAAAAACTGTTTTTT	TRBV3-1/TRBV3-2	TRBD1	TRBJ1-4	NA
CASSPEGAGGLNEQFF	TGCGCCAGCAGCCCAGAGGGGGCGGGGGGCCTCAATGAGCAGTTCTTC	TRBV5-1	NA	TRBJ2-1	once
CASSLWRAAQYF	TGTGCCAGCAGTTTGTGGAGGGCGGCCCAGTACTTC	TRBV12-3/TRBV12-4	NA	TRBJ2-5	NA
CASSQDRTLGGLSNEKLFF	TGCGCCAGCAGCCAAGATAGGACTCTCGGAGGACTTTCTAATGAAAAACTGTTTTTT	TRBV4-3	NA	TRBJ1-4	NA
CASSTSSGNTIYF	TGTGCCAGCAGCACGAGCTCTGGAAACACCATATATTTT	TRBV5-4	NA	TRBJ1-3	once
CATRGLIGTIYF	TGTGCCACCCGGGGGTTAATCGGTACCATATATTTT	TRBV10-3	NA	TRBJ1-3	NA
CASSHETGRSPLHF	TGTGCCAGCAGCCATGAGACAGGGCGTTCACCCCTCCACTTT	TRBV3-1/TRBV3-2	TRBD1	TRBJ1-6	few
CASSSGTFNSPLHF	TGTGCCAGCAGCTCGGGGACATTTAATTCACCCCTCCACTTT	TRBV7-6	NA	TRBJ1-6	NA
CASSYQPNRPTNEKLFF	TGTGCCAGCTCATATCAACCCAACAGACCGACTAATGAAAAACTGTTTTTT	TRBV18	NA	TRBJ1-4	few
CASRETANTEAFF	TGTGCCAGCAGGGAAACAGCGAACACTGAAGCTTTCTTT	TRBV5-6	NA	TRBJ1-1	NA